These 6 T cell receptor beta chains were sequenced from one sample in a study of OX40 agonist ivuxolimab in advanced cancers. TCRdb's copy holds only in-frame clones and misses some; the assay was immunoSEQ multiplex PCR. The sample yields fewer than 80,000 clones, nearly 90% seen once. This sample comprised CD4+ or CD8+ T cells sorted from blood, obtained in a trial of the OX40 agonist ivuxolimab. The receptors originated from an adult with an advanced solid tumor such as melanoma, head and neck, liver or kidney cancer.

The rearrangement links TRBV6-1 to TRBJ2-4; no clear D. This CDR3 is 15 amino acids long. The germline V gene encodes CDR1 MNHNS and CDR2 SASEGT. Trimming took 3 bases from V and 0 from J, leaving 9 bases between them. The CDR3 DNA is TGTGCCAGCAGTGACCGGGCATTAGCCAAAAACATTCAGTACTTC. As protein: CASSDRALAKNIQYF.

V gene TRBV14 combines with J gene TRBJ2-3; no reliable D call. Trimming took off 0 bases at V and 4 bases at J, with 11 bases between the two ends. The CDR3 runs to 15 residues. Germline V gives CDR1 SGHDN, CDR2 FVKESK. The CDR3 DNA reads TGTGCCAGCAGCCAAGATTATCGGCTCGCAGATACGCAGTATTTT. Encoded protein: CASSQDYRLADTQYF.

This chain joins TRBV25-1 and TRBJ1-3; D not resolved. V was shortened by 0 bases and J by 0 bases, with 3 bases between the two germline ends. This CDR3 contains 14 residues. From germline, CDR1 is MGHDK and CDR2 SYGVNS. This chain's CDR3 is CASSEYGSGNTIYF. DNA of the CDR3: TGTGCCAGCAGTGAATACGGCTCTGGAAACACCATATATTTT.

The chain uses TRBV7-6 and TRBJ2-7; TRBD2 is a possible D gene (5 bases). Germline V lookup: CDR1 SGHVS, CDR2 FNYEAQ. V was shortened by 0 bases and J by 3 bases, with 6 bases between the two germline ends. The CDR3 spans 13 residues. CDR3 nucleotides: TGTGCCAGCAGCTTAGCTGGGAGCTACGAGCAGTACTTC. It specifies CASSLAGSYEQYF.

The chain carries TRBV6-5 and TRBJ1-5; D perhaps matches TRBD1 (5 bases). CDR1 is MNHEY, CDR2 SVGAGI, per germline. The CDR3 has 14 amino acids. V was clipped by 5 bases and J by 6 bases, with 14 bases between them. In DNA, the CDR3 is TGTGCCAGCAGTAAGGGGCCGGAGGGTCAGCCCCAGCATTTT. It is translated as CASSKGPEGQPQHF.

The J gene is TRBJ1-1, the V gene TRBV27, with a tentative D call TRBD1 (5 bases). Trimming left V 4 bases short and J 3 bases short, with 9 bases between. The germline V gene encodes CDR1 MNHEY and CDR2 SMNVEV (reference sequence). This CDR3 contains 13 residues. The CDR3 DNA reads as TGTGCCAGCAGTTCACTGGGGGACACTGAAGCTTTCTTT. This translates into CASSSLGDTEAFF.